The source of this T cell receptor (beta chain) is a study of blood T cells in healthy people across ages. Sample-barcoded 5' priming and a J-beta primer mix drove a second PCR of 7 to 11 cycles. TCRdb reprocessed the 5' RACE reads with MiXCR, giving one entry per CDR3 protein. The sample lists 450,000 to 600,000 distinct CDR3 sequences; about 28% were seen once. The sample holds a few counts of this clonotype. The same sample was also used in a study of T cells of mothers and their children.

The receptor comes from a boy between 2 and 10 years old in good health. The sample taken for sequencing was blood.

The CDR3 protein is CASSRLGQGAQYF. The CDR3 region has the DNA TGTGCCAGCAGTCGCCTCGGACAGGGGGCTCAGTATTTT. The chain employs TRBV12-3 or TRBV12-4 and TRBJ2-3, with 11 bases identical to TRBD1. Germline trimming cut 5 bases from V and 12 bases from J; bases unmatched to any gene: 7. There are 13 residues in the CDR3.